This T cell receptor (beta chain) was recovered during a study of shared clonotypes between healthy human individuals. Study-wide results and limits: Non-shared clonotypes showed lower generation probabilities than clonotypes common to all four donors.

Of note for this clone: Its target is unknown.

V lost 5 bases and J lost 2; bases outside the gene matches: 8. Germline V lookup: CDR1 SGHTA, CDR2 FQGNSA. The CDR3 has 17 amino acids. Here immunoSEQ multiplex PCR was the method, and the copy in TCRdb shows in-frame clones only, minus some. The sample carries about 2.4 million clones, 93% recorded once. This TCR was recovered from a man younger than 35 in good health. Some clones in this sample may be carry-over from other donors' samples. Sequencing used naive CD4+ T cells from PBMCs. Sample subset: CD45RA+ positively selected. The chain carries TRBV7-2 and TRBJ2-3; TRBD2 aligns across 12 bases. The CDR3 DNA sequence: TGTGCCAGCAGCGAAGGACTAGCGGGGATACCCACAGATACGCAGTATTTT. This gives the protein CASSEGLAGIPTDTQYF.